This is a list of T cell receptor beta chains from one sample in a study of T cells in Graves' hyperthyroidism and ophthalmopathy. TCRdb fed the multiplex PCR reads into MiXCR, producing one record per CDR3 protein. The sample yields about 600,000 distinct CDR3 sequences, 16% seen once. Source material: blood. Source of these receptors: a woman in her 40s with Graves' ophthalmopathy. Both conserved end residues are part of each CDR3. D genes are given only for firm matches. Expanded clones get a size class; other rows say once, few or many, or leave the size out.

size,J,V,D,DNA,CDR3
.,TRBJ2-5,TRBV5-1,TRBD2,TGCGCCAGCAGCACGGGGACTAGCGGGGGATACCAAGAGACCCAGTACTTC,CASSTGTSGGYQETQYF
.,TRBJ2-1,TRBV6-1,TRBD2,TGTGCCAGCAGCGACCCTGGGAGGGTAGGCAATGAGCAGTTCTTC,CASSDPGRVGNEQFF
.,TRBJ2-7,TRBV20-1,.,TGCAGTGCTAGAAACCGGGACATGGGGGCCTACGAGCAGTACTTC,CSARNRDMGAYEQYF
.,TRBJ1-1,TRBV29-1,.,TGCAGGGCGAAGGGGGTGGGAACTGAAGCTTTCTTT,CRAKGVGTEAFF
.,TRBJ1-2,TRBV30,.,TGTGCCTGGACCGTCTATCGGGGGAACTATGGCTACACCTTC,CAWTVYRGNYGYTF
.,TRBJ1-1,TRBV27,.,TGTGCCAGCAGTTTCAGTACAGGGCAGGTCACTGAAGCTTTCTTT,CASSFSTGQVTEAFF
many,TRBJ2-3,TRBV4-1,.,TGCGCCAGCAGCCAAGTACTAGCAGCTAGCACAGATACGCAGTATTTT,CASSQVLAASTDTQYF
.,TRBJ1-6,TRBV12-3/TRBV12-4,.,TGTGCCAGCAGATACGGGCAGGGGAATCCACCCCTCCACTTT,CASRYGQGNPPLHF
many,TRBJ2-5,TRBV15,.,TGTGCCACCAGCAGAGATAGCGGTGGCCAGTACTTC,CATSRDSGGQYF
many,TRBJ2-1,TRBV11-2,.,TGTGCCAGCAGCTCCAATCTAGCGGAGCAGTTCTTC,CASSSNLAEQFF
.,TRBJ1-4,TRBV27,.,TGTGCCAGCAGTTTATCGTCGTCGGGTGGCGGTGAAAAACTGTTTTTT,CASSLSSSGGGEKLFF
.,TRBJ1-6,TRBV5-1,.,TGCGCCAGCAGCTTGGACAGTAAAAATTCACCCCTCCACTTT,CASSLDSKNSPLHF
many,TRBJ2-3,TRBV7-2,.,TGTGCCAGCAGCCAGGGGCCAGGGTCAGATACGCAGTATTTT,CASSQGPGSDTQYF
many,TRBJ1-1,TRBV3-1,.,TGTGCCAGCAGCCACGAATCTTCCATTGGGACTGAAGCTTTCTTT,CASSHESSIGTEAFF
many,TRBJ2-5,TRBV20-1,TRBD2,TGCAGTGCTAGATTACGCCTAGCGGGGGGGCTCGAGACCCAGTACTTC,CSARLRLAGGLETQYF
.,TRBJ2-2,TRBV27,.,TGTGCCAGCAGTTTATTACCCAACTCGGAGCTGTTTTTT,CASSLLPNSELFF
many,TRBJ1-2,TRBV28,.,TGTGCCAGCCGAACCGAAAGGCTTACCCCTGGCTACACCTTC,CASRTERLTPGYTF
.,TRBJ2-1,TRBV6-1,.,TGTGCCAGCAGCGAAGGGGGGGGGCCGTACAATGAGCAGTTCTTC,CASSEGGGPYNEQFF
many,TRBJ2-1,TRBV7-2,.,TGTGCCAGCAGCTTAGCCGGGACAAATACCTACAATGAGCAGTTCTTC,CASSLAGTNTYNEQFF
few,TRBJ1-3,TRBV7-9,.,TGTGCCAGCAGCTTAATCTCACAAACATCGGCTGGAAACACCATATATTTT,CASSLISQTSAGNTIYF
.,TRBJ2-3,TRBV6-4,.,TGTGCCAGCAGTGTGGAGGGGCAGGGGCCCACAGATACGCAGTATTTT,CASSVEGQGPTDTQYF
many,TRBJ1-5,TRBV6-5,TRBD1,TGTGCCAGCAGTTTGACAGGGAGGAATCAGCCCCAGCATTTT,CASSLTGRNQPQHF
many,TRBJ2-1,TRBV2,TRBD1,TGTGCCAGCACAATACAGGGGTTGTCCTACAATGAGCAGTTCTTC,CASTIQGLSYNEQFF
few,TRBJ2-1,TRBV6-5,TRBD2,TGTGCCAGCACTGAGCGGGGGGGGTCCTACAATGAGCAGTTCTTC,CASTERGGSYNEQFF
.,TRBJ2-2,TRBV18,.,TGTGCCAGCTCACCAGGGGACCCCCTCGCCGGGGAGCTGTTTTTT,CASSPGDPLAGELFF
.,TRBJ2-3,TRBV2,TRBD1,TGTGCCAGCAGTAGTCAGGGGGCGCGTAATACGCAGTATTTT,CASSSQGARNTQYF
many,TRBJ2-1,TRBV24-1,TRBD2,TGTGCCACCAGTGAGAGACTAGCGGGAGGGCGGAACTACAATGAGCAGTTCTTC,CATSERLAGGRNYNEQFF
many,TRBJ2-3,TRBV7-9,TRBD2,TGTGCCAGCAGCCTAGGGACTAGCGGGTTCCCAGATACGCAGTATTTT,CASSLGTSGFPDTQYF
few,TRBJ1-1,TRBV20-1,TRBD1,TGCAGTGCTAGATCCGGGACAGCCAACACTGAAGCTTTCTTT,CSARSGTANTEAFF
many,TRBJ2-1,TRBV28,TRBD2,TGTGCCAGCAGGGGAGGGTGGAATGAGCAGTTCTTC,CASRGGWNEQFF
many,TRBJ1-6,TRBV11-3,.,TGTGCCAGCAGCTTAGACTGGACTTCACCCCTCCACTTT,CASSLDWTSPLHF
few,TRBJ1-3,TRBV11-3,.,TGTGCCAGCAGCTTAGATCATGCGCCTGGAAACACCATATATTTT,CASSLDHAPGNTIYF
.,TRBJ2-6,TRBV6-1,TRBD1,TGTGCCAGCAGGACTACAGGGGGGGGGGCCAACGTCCTGACTTTC,CASRTTGGGANVLTF
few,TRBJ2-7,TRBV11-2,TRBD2,TGTGCCAGCAGCCTCTCTAGCGGGGGGGCCCACGAGCAGTACTTC,CASSLSSGGAHEQYF
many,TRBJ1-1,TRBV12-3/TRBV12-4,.,TGTGCCAGCACCCCACAGGGATGGAACACTGAAGCTTTCTTT,CASTPQGWNTEAFF
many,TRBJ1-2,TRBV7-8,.,TGTGCCAGCAGCTTAGTAGGGGAGGGCTACACCTTC,CASSLVGEGYTF
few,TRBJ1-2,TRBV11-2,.,TGTGCCAGCAGCTCCGAGTATGGCTACACCTTC,CASSSEYGYTF
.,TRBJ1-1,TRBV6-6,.,TGTGCCAGCAGTTACTCGATTTTGCACAGATCGCGTGGGGGGCGCGAACGTAACACTGAAGCTTTCTTT,CASSYSILHRSRGGRERNTEAFF
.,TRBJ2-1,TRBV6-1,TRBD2,TGTGCCAGCTCGAGTCGGGGGGACAATGAGCAGTTCTTC,CASSSRGDNEQFF
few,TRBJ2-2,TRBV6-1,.,TGTGCCAGCAGAGAGGCACTGACGAACACCGGGGAGCTGTTTTTT,CASREALTNTGELFF
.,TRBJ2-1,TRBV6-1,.,TGTGCCAGCAGGGACAGAAATGAGCAGTTCTTC,CASRDRNEQFF
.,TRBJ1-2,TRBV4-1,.,TGCGCCAGCAGCCAACCCGGGGCTCTATTCTATGGCTACACCTTC,CASSQPGALFYGYTF
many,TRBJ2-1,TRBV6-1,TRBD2,TGTGCCAGCAGTCCCGGGACTAGCGGTACGAGCTACAATGAGCAGTTCTTC,CASSPGTSGTSYNEQFF